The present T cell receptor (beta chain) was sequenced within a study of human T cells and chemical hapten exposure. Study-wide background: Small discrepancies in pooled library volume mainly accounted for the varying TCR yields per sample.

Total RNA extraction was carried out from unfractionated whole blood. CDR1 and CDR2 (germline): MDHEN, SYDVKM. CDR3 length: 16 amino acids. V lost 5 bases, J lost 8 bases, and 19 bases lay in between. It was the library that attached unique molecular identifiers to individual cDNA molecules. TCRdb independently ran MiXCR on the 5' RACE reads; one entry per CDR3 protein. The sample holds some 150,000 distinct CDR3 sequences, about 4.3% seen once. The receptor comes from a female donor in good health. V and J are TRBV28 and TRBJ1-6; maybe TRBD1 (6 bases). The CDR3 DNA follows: TGTGCCAGCAGTACCCCCCGTGGGGGGGCGTATTCACCCCTCCACTTT. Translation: CASSTPRGGAYSPLHF.